Below, 29 T cell receptor beta chains from the same sample are listed, as sequenced in a study of beta chain features in type 1 diabetes. The authors reverse transcribed all of the isolated RNA, so sequencing captured expressed TCRB transcripts. Assay: immunoSEQ multiplex PCR; the TCRdb copy retains only in-frame clones and omits some. The sample lists about half a million clones; approximately 31% were seen once. Input material: naive CD4+ T cells from blood. The source of these receptors is a man aged 18 to 30 in good health.

This clone was detected a few times. This chain uses TRBV29-1 with TRBJ1-2; 10 nucleotides align to TRBD1. Trimming removed 0 bases from V and 9 bases from J; junction bases left unmatched: 4. The CDR3 extends over 13 amino acids. Germline V gene sequence: CDR1 SQVTM, CDR2 ANQGSEA. The CDR3 bases are TGCAGCGTTGAAGATTGGGGACAGGGGAGCTACACCTTC. It yields the protein CSVEDWGQGSYTF.

This clone was detected a few times. This rearrangement joins TRBV11-2 to TRBJ1-3, with D hard to call. CDR1 is SGHAT and CDR2 is FQNNGV in the germline V gene. The CDR3 runs to 13 residues. V lost 2 bases, J lost 4 bases, and 6 bases lay in between. CDR3 loop: CASSLSGGNTIYF. The CDR3 coding sequence is TGTGCCAGCAGCTTATCTGGAGGAAACACCATATATTTT.

This clone was counted only a few times. The chain links TRBV29-1 to TRBJ1-1, with a tentative D call TRBD1 (6 bases). This CDR3 contains 16 residues. V lost 7 bases, J lost 0 bases, and 21 bases lay in between. CDR1 and CDR2 (germline): SQVTM, ANQGSEA. The CDR3 sequence: CSAGHSGIPMNTEAFF. CDR3 nucleotides: TGCAGCGCGGGACATTCCGGGATCCCTATGAACACTGAAGCTTTCTTT.

This clone was detected only a few times. V and J are TRBV19 and TRBJ2-4; no clear D gene. This CDR3 is built from 15 residues. Trimming pared 5 bases from V and 0 bases from J, leaving 11 bases between. Germline values: CDR1 LNHDA, CDR2 SQIVND (reference sequence). The CDR3 reads CASSSLSGAKNIQYF. The DNA for the CDR3 is TGTGCCAGTAGTTCCCTAAGTGGAGCCAAAAACATTCAGTACTTC.

The rearrangement uses TRBV30 and TRBJ2-1; TRBD2 matches 9 bases. The CDR3 is 16 amino acids. J lost 1 base, V lost 0 bases, and 4 bases had no gene match. Germline V gene sequence: CDR1 GTSNPN, CDR2 SVGIG (reference sequence). The CDR3 loop reads CAWSVGSGRSYNEQFF. Here the CDR3 DNA reads TGTGCCTGGAGTGTAGGAAGCGGGAGGTCCTACAATGAGCAGTTCTTC. Together with reference TRBV30 and TRBJ2-1, the CDR3 gives the full variable domain: SQTIHQWPATLVQPVGSPLSLECTVEGTSNPNLYWYRQAAGRGLQLLFYSVGIGQISSEVPQNLSASRPQDRQFILSSKKLLLSDSGFYLCAWSVGSGRSYNEQFFGPGTRLTVL.

The chain combines TRBV27 with TRBJ2-5, with 11 nucleotides matching TRBD2. CDR3 length: 16 amino acids. The ends lost 2 bases at V and 3 bases at J; junction bases unmatched: 5. Germline assignment: CDR1 MNHEY and CDR2 SMNVEV (reference sequence). In DNA form, the CDR3 reads TGTGCCAGCAGTTTACGAGTAGCGGGAGGGAAAGAGACCCAGTACTTC. Protein sequence: CASSLRVAGGKETQYF.

This clone was seen only a few times. The chain links TRBV6-6 to TRBJ2-7; D unclear. V was trimmed by 6 bases and J by 6 bases, leaving 9 bases between them. Per the germline V gene, CDR1 is MNHNY and CDR2 is SVGAGI (reference sequence). This CDR3 is built from 11 residues. CDR3 sequence reads: CASSPLSEQYF. In DNA, the CDR3 is TGTGCCAGCAGCCCTTTGTCCGAGCAGTACTTC.

Only a few counts were recorded for this clone. This chain links TRBV29-1 with TRBJ2-7; 9 bases match TRBD1. The V gene's germline CDR1 is SQVTM and CDR2 ANQGSEA. Losses at the gene ends were 4 bases for V and 0 bases for J; bases not matched to a gene: 4. The length of the CDR3 is 14 residues. The chain's CDR3 is CSVAGTGSSYEQYF. CDR3 in DNA: TGCAGCGTTGCCGGGACAGGGAGCTCCTACGAGCAGTACTTC.

This clone was found a few times. J is TRBJ1-4 and V is TRBV12-5, with no clear D. V was shortened by 8 bases and J by 5 bases, with 15 bases between the two germline ends. CDR1 LGHNT and CDR2 FRNRAP come from the germline V gene. The CDR3 consists of 14 residues. CDR3 sequence reads: CASHLGVNNEKLFF. CDR3 nucleotides: TGTGCTAGTCACCTGGGTGTTAACAATGAAAAACTGTTTTTT.

This clone was counted only a few times. The CDR3 sequence: CSVSTTWINTEAFF. The CDR3 nucleotides are TGCAGCGTCTCTACGACTTGGATTAACACTGAAGCTTTCTTT. The gene calls are TRBV29-1 and TRBJ1-1; unclear D gene. The germline V and J ends were trimmed by 6 bases and 2 bases, with 16 bases remaining between them. The CDR3 runs to 14 residues. From germline, CDR1 is SQVTM and CDR2 ANQGSEA.

This clone has a handful of counts. The rearrangement links TRBV30 to TRBJ2-5, with 11 bases identical to TRBD2. The CDR3 length is 14 residues. Germline V gene data show CDR1 as GTSNPN and CDR2 as SVGIG (reference sequence). The V segment lost 3 bases and the J segment 4 bases; nucleotides outside the gene matches: 4. In DNA form, the CDR3 reads TGTGCCTGGAGACTAGCGGGAGTAGGAGAGACCCAGTACTTC. Translating gives CAWRLAGVGETQYF. Full variable domain (outside the CDR3, taken from reference TRBV30 and TRBJ2-5): SQTIHQWPATLVQPVGSPLSLECTVEGTSNPNLYWYRQAAGRGLQLLFYSVGIGQISSEVPQNLSASRPQDRQFILSSKKLLLSDSGFYLCAWRLAGVGETQYFGPGTRLLVL.

This clone appeared a few times. V is TRBV7-6 and J is TRBJ2-7; 8 nucleotides match TRBD1. Germline V gene data show CDR1 as SGHVS and CDR2 as FNYEAQ. With V trimmed by 4 bases and J by 0 bases, 20 bases remained unmatched. This CDR3 region has 20 residues. CDR3 in DNA: TGTGCCAGCAGCTCCTCCTGGGACAGGCTCAACATGCAATACTCCTACGAGCAGTACTTC. Its translation is CASSSSWDRLNMQYSYEQYF.

The chain employs TRBV29-1 and TRBJ2-1; 11 bases are shared with TRBD1. Germline V CDR1 and CDR2: SQVTM, ANQGSEA. The V and J ends lost 4 bases and 5 bases, in that order; junction bases with no gene match: 7. The CDR3 runs 15 residues. The DNA of the CDR3 is TGCAGCGTTGGGTCCGGGACAGGGGGACACAATGAGCAGTTCTTC. It yields the protein CSVGSGTGGHNEQFF.

The gene calls are TRBV25-1 and TRBJ2-6; D unresolved. This CDR3 is 12 amino acids long. The V gene lost 7 bases and the J gene lost 2 bases, with 3 bases spanning the gap. Germline CDR1 is MGHDK and CDR2 is SYGVNS. The CDR3 sequence: CASTPGANVLTF. The CDR3 DNA is TGTGCCAGCACGCCTGGGGCCAACGTCCTGACTTTC. Full variable domain (rest looked up from reference TRBV25-1 and TRBJ2-6): EADIYQTPRYLVIGTGKKITLECSQTMGHDKMYWYQQDPGMELHLIHYSYGVNSTEKGDLSSESTVSRIRTEHFPLTLESARPSHTSQYLCASTPGANVLTFGAGSRLTVL.

This sequence joins TRBV9 and TRBJ2-2, with D possibly matching TRBD1 (5 bases). The CDR3 totals 16 residues. Germline loops: CDR1 SGDLS, CDR2 YYNGEE. Trimming cost V 0 bases and J 1 base, with 10 bases left between them. CDR3 coding DNA: TGTGCCAGCAGCGTAGTAGCAGGGATGAACACCGGGGAGCTGTTTTTT. Its translation: CASSVVAGMNTGELFF.

The chain employs TRBV30 and TRBJ2-7, with D possibly being TRBD1 or TRBD2 (6 bases each). CDR3 length: 14 amino acids. V was cut by 2 bases and J by 2 bases, with 13 bases left in between. The germline gives CDR1 GTSNPN, CDR2 SVGIG (reference sequence). The CDR3 protein is CAWSRGTRAYEQYF. The CDR3 DNA sequence: TGTGCCTGGAGTCGCGGGACAAGGGCCTACGAGCAGTACTTC.

V and J are TRBV29-1 and TRBJ2-1, with 10 bases identical to TRBD2. This CDR3 has 16 amino acids. Germline trimming cut 3 bases from V and 8 bases from J; bases unmatched to any gene: 13. Germline V lookup: CDR1 SQVTM, CDR2 ANQGSEA. The CDR3 sequence is CSVEGLLAGVVYEQFF. DNA of the CDR3: TGCAGCGTTGAGGGACTCCTAGCGGGAGTTGTCTATGAGCAGTTCTTC.

This chain links TRBV20-1 with TRBJ2-7; no reliable D call. The CDR3 covers 11 residues. Trimming cost V 1 base and J 6 bases, with 7 bases left between them. Germline CDR1 reads DFQATT; CDR2 reads SNEGSKA (reference sequence). CDR3 nucleotides: TGCAGTGCTAGAGCCAGAGGCGAGCAGTACTTC. It translates to CSARARGEQYF.

This chain links TRBV5-4 with TRBJ2-7; D possibly corresponds to TRBD2 (6 bases). CDR3 length: 14 residues. V dropped 4 bases and J dropped 6 bases, with 17 bases sitting between them. Germline V lookup: CDR1 SGHNT, CDR2 YYREEE (reference sequence). CDR3 sequence (DNA): TGTGCCAGCAGCACGGGACTCCTCCCCGGCGAGCAGTACTTC. It codes for CASSTGLLPGEQYF.

There are a few counts of this clone. The chain is built from TRBV29-1 and TRBJ2-1; D tentatively reads TRBD1 or TRBD2 (5 bases each). Trimming cost V 8 bases and J 6 bases, with 11 bases left between them. Germline loops: CDR1 SQVTM, CDR2 ANQGSEA. CDR3 length: 11 amino acids. In DNA form, the CDR3 reads TGCAGCACTGGGACGAGCAATGAGCAGTTCTTC. Protein sequence: CSTGTSNEQFF.

The genes are TRBV4-1 and TRBJ2-3; D unresolved. The V gene lost 0 bases and the J gene lost 0 bases, with 10 bases spanning the gap. Germline-derived CDR1 and CDR2 are MGHRA and YSYEKL. The CDR3 is 16 amino acids. The DNA for the CDR3 is TGCGCCAGCAGCCAAGACCTCAGAACTAGCACAGATACGCAGTATTTT. As protein: CASSQDLRTSTDTQYF.

The V and J genes are TRBV5-4 and TRBJ2-7; 8 positions agree with TRBD2. J was trimmed by 2 bases and V by 4 bases; bases with no gene match: 8. Germline V gene lookup returns CDR1 SGHNT and CDR2 YYREEE (reference sequence). The CDR3 has 15 amino acids. Here the CDR3 DNA reads TGTGCCAGCAGCCGGGCCACGGGAGGGGCCTACGAGCAGTACTTC. Protein sequence: CASSRATGGAYEQYF.

This clone has just a few counts. V is TRBV14 and J is TRBJ2-5, with 10 bases matching TRBD2. V shed 0 bases and J 1 base; nucleotides not matched to a gene: 2. The CDR3 has 16 residues. CDR1 is SGHDN and CDR2 is FVKESK in the germline V gene. CDR3 region: CASSQEGLAVQETQYF. CDR3 DNA: TGTGCCAGCAGCCAAGAAGGACTAGCGGTCCAAGAGACCCAGTACTTC. The whole variable domain, remainder taken from reference TRBV14 and TRBJ2-5, is EAGVTQFPSHSVIEKGQTVTLRCDPISGHDNLYWYRRVMGKEIKFLLHFVKESKQDESGMPNNRFLAERTGGTYSTLKVQPAELEDSGVYFCASSQEGLAVQETQYFGPGTRLLVL.

V is TRBV30 and J is TRBJ2-3, with TRBD2 identical over 9 bases. V shed 0 bases, J shed 4 bases, and the junction held 2 bases outside the gene matches. The CDR3 sequence is 14 residues long. CDR1 is GTSNPN and CDR2 is SVGIG in the germline V gene (reference sequence). CDR3 DNA sequence: TGTGCCTGGAGTGTAGCGGGAGGAGCAGATACGCAGTATTTT. This encodes CAWSVAGGADTQYF.

The V gene is TRBV7-8, the J gene TRBJ2-7; 9 bases fit TRBD2. J gave up 2 bases and V 3 bases, and 2 bases lay outside the gene matches. The germline V gene encodes CDR1 SGHVS and CDR2 FQNEAQ. The CDR3 consists of 14 residues. The CDR3 sequence is CASSLTSGPYEQYF. The CDR3 coding sequence is TGTGCCAGCAGCTTGACTAGCGGTCCCTACGAGCAGTACTTC.

CDR3 loop: CASRPGTAISDTQYF. The CDR3 DNA follows: TGTGCCAGCAGGCCAGGGACAGCTATAAGTGATACGCAGTATTTT. The chain is built from TRBV28 and TRBJ2-3, with TRBD1 matching over 7 bases. Losses at the gene ends were 6 bases for V and 6 bases for J; bases not matched to a gene: 12. The CDR3 is 15 amino acids. The germline CDR1 and CDR2 sequences are MDHEN and SYDVKM.

CDR3 loop: CSVAGTGTRTSYNEQFF. CDR3 in DNA: TGCAGCGTTGCGGGGACAGGGACTCGAACGTCTTACAATGAGCAGTTCTTC. The chain combines TRBV29-1 with TRBJ2-1, with 9 bases lining up with TRBD1. There are 17 residues in the CDR3. V lost 4 bases to trimming and J lost 4 bases; unmatched junction nucleotides: 14. From germline, CDR1 is SQVTM and CDR2 ANQGSEA.

This clone has a handful of counts. The DNA of the CDR3 is TGTGCCAGCAGCACCGGGACTAGCGGGAGGGAATACAATGAGCAGTTCTTC. Translating it yields CASSTGTSGREYNEQFF. The chain joins TRBV11-2 to TRBJ2-1, with 16 nucleotides matching TRBD2. After removal of 5 bases from V and 4 bases from J, the junction contained 5 bases not matched to a gene. The germline gives CDR1 SGHAT, CDR2 FQNNGV. The CDR3 loop spans 17 amino acids.

This clone was picked up a small number of times. The CDR3 DNA follows: TGTGCCAGTGGTGAGGGCCCCAATCAGCCCCAGCATTTT. The encoded protein is CASGEGPNQPQHF. The chain links TRBV7-3 to TRBJ1-5; D unresolved. The CDR3 loop spans 13 amino acids. Trimming removed 9 bases at V and 3 bases at J, with 12 bases between. The V gene's germline CDR1 is SGHTA and CDR2 FQGTGA.